This T cell receptor beta chain is drawn from a study of T cells of healthy individuals. TCRdb passed the 5' RACE reads through MiXCR, listing each CDR3 protein once. The sample includes about 96,000 distinct CDR3 sequences, approximately 15% of them seen just once. Germline assignment: CDR1 MDHEN and CDR2 SYDVKM. The ends lost 4 bases at V and 8 bases at J; junction bases unmatched: 7. The CDR3 extends over 13 amino acids. This sequence was found in a human donor in good health. The rearrangement joins TRBV28 to TRBJ1-2; 7 bases align to TRBD1. Here the CDR3 DNA reads TGTGCCAGCAGTTCTGACAGGGTAGGGGGCTACACCTTC. Translating gives CASSSDRVGGYTF.